The T cell receptor (beta chain) described here comes from a study of Ad26.COV2.S vaccination and SARS-CoV-2 variants. Germline V gene data show CDR1 as SGHKS and CDR2 as YYEKEE (reference sequence). V lost 3 bases and J lost 4, with 12 bases in between. The CDR3 runs 14 residues. For this clone: Antigen specificity is unknown.

Only in-frame clones appear in the TCRdb table, and some are missing; sequencing was by immunoSEQ multiplex PCR. The sample lists about 350,000 clones; 92% were seen once. Study-wide findings and caveats: Responses of spike-specific T cells (both CD8+ and CD4+) reportedly showed substantial breadth after vaccination.

The chain carries TRBV5-5 and TRBJ2-3; weak D call: TRBD1 (5 bases). The clonotype comes from a human donor who had recovered from COVID-19. Here the sequenced sample was peripheral blood, taken after recovery from COVID-19. CDR3 sequence (DNA): TGTGCCAGCAGCTCCCAGGGCCCCGCAGATACGCAGTATTTT. It specifies CASSSQGPADTQYF. Filled out from reference TRBV5-5 and TRBJ2-3, the complete variable domain reads DAGVTQSPTHLIKTRGQQVTLRCSPISGHKSVSWYQQVLGQGPQFIFQYYEKEERGRGNFPDRFSARQFPNYSSELNVNALLLGDSALYLCASSSQGPADTQYFGPGTRLTVL.